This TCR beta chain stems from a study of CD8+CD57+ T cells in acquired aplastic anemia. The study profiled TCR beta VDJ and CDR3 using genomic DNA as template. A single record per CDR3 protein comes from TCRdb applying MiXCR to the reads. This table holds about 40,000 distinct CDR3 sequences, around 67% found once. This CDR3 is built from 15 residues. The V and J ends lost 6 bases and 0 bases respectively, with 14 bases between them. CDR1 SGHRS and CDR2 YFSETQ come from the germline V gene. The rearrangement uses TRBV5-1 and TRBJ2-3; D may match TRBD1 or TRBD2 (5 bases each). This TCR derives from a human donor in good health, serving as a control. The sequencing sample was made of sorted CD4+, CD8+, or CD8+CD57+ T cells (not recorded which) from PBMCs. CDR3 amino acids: CASTLSGGSTDTQYF. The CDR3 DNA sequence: TGCGCCAGCACCCTCTCTGGGGGTAGCACAGATACGCAGTATTTT.